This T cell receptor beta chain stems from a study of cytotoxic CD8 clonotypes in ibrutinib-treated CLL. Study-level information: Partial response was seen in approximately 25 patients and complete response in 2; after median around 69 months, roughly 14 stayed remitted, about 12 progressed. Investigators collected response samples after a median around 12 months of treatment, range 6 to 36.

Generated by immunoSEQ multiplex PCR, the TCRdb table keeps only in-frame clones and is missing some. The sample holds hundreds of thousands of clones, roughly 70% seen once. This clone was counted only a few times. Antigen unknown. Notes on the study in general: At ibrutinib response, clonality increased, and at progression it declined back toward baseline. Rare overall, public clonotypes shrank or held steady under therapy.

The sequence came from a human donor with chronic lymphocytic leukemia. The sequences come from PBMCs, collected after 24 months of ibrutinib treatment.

For the CDR3, the DNA is TGTGCCAGCAGCGTCTCGGGGCGTGAGGAAGCTTTCTTT. Amino acids: CASSVSGREEAFF. V is TRBV9 and J is TRBJ1-1, with a weak D call TRBD1 (5 bases). The length of the CDR3 is 13 residues. V lost 2 bases, J lost 8 bases, and 13 bases lay in between. The germline CDR1 and CDR2 sequences are SGDLS and YYNGEE.